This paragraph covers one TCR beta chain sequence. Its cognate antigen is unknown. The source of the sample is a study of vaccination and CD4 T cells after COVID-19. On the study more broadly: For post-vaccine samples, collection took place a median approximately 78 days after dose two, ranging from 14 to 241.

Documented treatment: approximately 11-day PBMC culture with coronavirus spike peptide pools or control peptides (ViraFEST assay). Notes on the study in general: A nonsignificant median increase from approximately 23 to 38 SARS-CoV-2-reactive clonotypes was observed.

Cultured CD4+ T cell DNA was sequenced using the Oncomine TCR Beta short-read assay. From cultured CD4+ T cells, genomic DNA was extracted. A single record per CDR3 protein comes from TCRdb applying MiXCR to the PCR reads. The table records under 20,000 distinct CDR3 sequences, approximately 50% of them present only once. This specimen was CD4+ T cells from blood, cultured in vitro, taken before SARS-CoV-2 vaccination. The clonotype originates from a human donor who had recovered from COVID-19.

The DNA of the CDR3 is TGTGCCAGCAGCGACATGGCGGGAGGGCGAGATACGCAGTATTTT. Protein product: CASSDMAGGRDTQYF. The rearrangement links TRBV7-2 to TRBJ2-3; 9 bases match TRBD2. The CDR3 contains 15 residues. V lost 5 bases, J lost 5 bases, and 8 bases stayed unmatched. Germline-derived CDR1 and CDR2 are SGHTA and FQGNSA.